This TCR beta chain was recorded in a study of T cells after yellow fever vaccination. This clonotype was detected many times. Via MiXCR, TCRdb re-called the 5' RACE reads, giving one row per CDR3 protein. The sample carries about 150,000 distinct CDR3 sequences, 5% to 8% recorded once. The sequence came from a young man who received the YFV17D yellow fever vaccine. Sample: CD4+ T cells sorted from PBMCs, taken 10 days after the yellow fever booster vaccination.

Here the CDR3 reads CASSYRQGPYEQYF. DNA for the CDR3: TGTGCCAGCAGTTACCGACAGGGACCCTACGAGCAGTACTTC. V is TRBV6-5 and J is TRBJ2-7; 7 positions agree with TRBD1. Per germline, CDR1 MNHEY and CDR2 SVGAGI. This CDR3 has 14 amino acids. J lost 2 bases, V lost 2 bases, and 3 bases had no gene match.